This T cell receptor beta chain comes out of a study of T cells after yellow fever vaccination. The length of the CDR3 is 14 residues. This clonotype showed up many times. One end of the junction fails to match germline, which may point to a read error. Each CDR3 protein gets one entry after TCRdb re-called the 5' RACE reads with MiXCR. The sample carries about 360,000 distinct CDR3 sequences, 6.2% recorded once. The rearrangement uses TRBV12-3 or TRBV12-4 and TRBJ2-1; weak D call: TRBD1 (7 bases). The source was PBMCs, collected 5 days after the yellow fever booster vaccination. This receptor was taken from a man aged 25 to 45 who received the YFV17D yellow fever vaccine. CDR3 DNA sequence: TGTGCCAGCAGTTTAGAGGGGGCGGGGTCCTCGGTGATCTTC. As protein: CASSLEGAGSSVIF.